Shown below are 14 T cell receptor beta chains from a single sample sequenced in a study of blood T cell repertoires in COVID-19 (dated by TCRdb to 2018 to 2021). Libraries were made using the immunoSEQ multiplex PCR assay. Here the immuneACCESS table is served through TCRdb, limited to in-frame sequences with V and J called. Missing clones are a known gap in these copies; in checked studies unresolved V genes cover under half, and the rest lacks a known reason. For this sample there are 97,000 or so clones; roughly 92% appear just once. The top ten hold more than 1.5% of the sample. Sequenced: peripheral blood. These receptors all stem from a woman in her forties or fifties with COVID-19, enrolled during active disease.

This rearrangement joins TRBV11-2 to TRBJ2-7; 8 positions agree with TRBD1. V dropped 1 base and J dropped 0; count of bases not matched to a gene: 5. The germline CDR1 and CDR2 sequences are SGHAT and FQNNGV. This CDR3 is 16 amino acids long. The CDR3, as DNA: TGTGCCAGCAGCTTAGCCTTAGGGACAGGCTCCTACGAGCAGTACTTC. It yields the protein CASSLALGTGSYEQYF. The full variable domain, completed using reference TRBV11-2 and TRBJ2-7, is EAGVAQSPRYKIIEKRQSVAFWCNPISGHATLYWYQQILGQGPKLLIQFQNNGVVDDSQLPKDRFSAERLKGVDSTLKIQPAKLEDSAVYLCASSLALGTGSYEQYFGPGTRLTVT.

V is TRBV7-9 and J is TRBJ2-1; a possible D gene is TRBD1 (5 bases). V shed 3 bases and J shed 8 bases, with 11 bases lying between them. Germline V gene lookup returns CDR1 SEHNR and CDR2 FQNEAQ (reference sequence). CDR3 length equals 13 residues. CDR3 amino acids: CASSFPSGYEQFF. The CDR3 bases are TGTGCCAGCAGCTTCCCCTCAGGGTATGAGCAGTTCTTC.

This clone occurred a few times. The rearrangement links TRBV29-1 to TRBJ2-7; TRBD1 matches 7 bases. Looked up from germline, CDR1 is SQVTM and CDR2 is ANQGSEA. Trimming at V came to 6 bases and at J to 1 base, leaving 6 bases not matched to a gene. The CDR3 has 13 amino acids. The CDR3 protein is CSVLTGRSYEQYF. The DNA for the CDR3 is TGCAGCGTCCTGACAGGGCGGTCCTACGAGCAGTACTTC.

The chain uses TRBV18 and TRBJ2-3; 7 nucleotides align to TRBD2. The germline V gene encodes CDR1 KGHSH and CDR2 LQKENI. V lost 4 bases and J lost 2; bases outside the gene matches: 3. The CDR3 extends over 14 amino acids. Here the CDR3 reads CASSLTSDTDTQYF. The CDR3 coding sequence is TGTGCCAGCTCACTTACTAGCGACACAGATACGCAGTATTTT.

V and J are TRBV19 and TRBJ2-7, with 7 nucleotides matching TRBD1. Per germline, CDR1 LNHDA and CDR2 SQIVND (reference sequence). This CDR3 region has 14 residues. Trimming cost V 6 bases and J 0 bases; bases outside gene matches: 5. In DNA form, the CDR3 reads TGTGCCAGTAGCCTCCGGGACAGCTCCTACGAGCAGTACTTC. This sequence encodes CASSLRDSSYEQYF.

The chain combines TRBV30 with TRBJ1-2, with TRBD1 matching over 7 bases. The V segment lost 4 bases and the J segment 2 bases; nucleotides outside the gene matches: 7. From germline, CDR1 is GTSNPN and CDR2 SVGIG (reference sequence). There are 14 residues in the CDR3. The CDR3 loop reads CAWTSRGSNYGYTF. As DNA, the CDR3 is TGTGCCTGGACAAGCAGGGGGTCCAACTATGGCTACACCTTC.

The V gene is TRBV5-1, the J gene TRBJ1-2, with no clear D. The CDR3 is 14 residues long. Between the trimmed V and J ends, which lost 2 bases and 9 bases, there was a span of 17 bases. Germline V gene sequence: CDR1 SGHRS, CDR2 YFSETQ. The CDR3 loop reads CASSLRFRTGSYTF. CDR3 nucleotide sequence: TGCGCCAGCAGCTTACGGTTCCGGACGGGAAGCTACACCTTC.

The DNA for the CDR3 is TGTGCCAGCAGCCCCGGGACAGGTGGGGATGAAAAACTGTTTTTT. It yields the protein CASSPGTGGDEKLFF. The chain joins TRBV5-8 to TRBJ1-4, with TRBD1 identical over 8 bases. There are 15 residues in the CDR3. The V gene end was trimmed by 4 bases and the J gene end by 6 bases; junction bases not matched to a gene: 8. Germline CDR1 and CDR2: SGHTS and YDEGEE.

The V gene is TRBV7-2, the J gene TRBJ1-1; the match to TRBD1 covers 11 bases. This CDR3 is 15 amino acids long. J was trimmed by 5 bases and V by 4 bases; bases with no gene match: 6. Germline V CDR1 and CDR2: SGHTA, FQGNSA. CDR3 amino acids: CASSYRTGGWTEAFF. DNA for the CDR3: TGTGCCAGCAGCTATAGGACAGGGGGCTGGACTGAAGCTTTCTTT.

The rearrangement links TRBV28 to TRBJ2-1; D is perhaps TRBD1 (6 bases). Germline CDR1 and CDR2: MDHEN and SYDVKM. CDR3 size: 18 residues. The V and J ends lost 4 bases and 0 bases respectively, with 19 bases between them. The CDR3 region is CASSSRMDSASSYNEQFF. In DNA form, the CDR3 reads TGTGCCAGCAGTTCCCGGATGGACAGCGCCAGCTCCTACAATGAGCAGTTCTTC.

The rearrangement links TRBV28 to TRBJ1-6; D is ambiguous. Germline CDR1 MDHEN, CDR2 SYDVKM. CDR3 length equals 16 residues. V was clipped by 7 bases and J by 0 bases, with 13 bases between them. CDR3 sequence reads: CASNPYTGSYNSPLHF. The DNA of the CDR3 is TGTGCCAGCAATCCATACACGGGCTCCTATAATTCACCCCTCCACTTT.

The V call is TRBV7-9, the J call TRBJ2-7, with 7 bases identical to TRBD1. Germline V gene data show CDR1 as SEHNR and CDR2 as FQNEAQ (reference sequence). The CDR3 totals 15 residues. V lost 5 bases, J lost 0 bases, and 7 bases stayed unmatched. CDR3 DNA sequence: TGTGCCAGCAGCCCTGACAGGGACAGCTCCTACGAGCAGTACTTC. Its protein is CASSPDRDSSYEQYF. Filled out from reference TRBV7-9 and TRBJ2-7, the complete variable domain reads DTGVSQNPRHKITKRGQNVTFRCDPISEHNRLYWYRQTLGQGPEFLTYFQNEAQLEKSRLLSDRFSAERPKGSFSTLEIQRTEQGDSAMYLCASSPDRDSSYEQYFGPGTRLTVT.

The V and J genes are TRBV12-5 and TRBJ1-2, with TRBD1 matching over 9 bases. The CDR3 is 15 amino acids. V lost 1 base, J lost 7 bases, and 7 bases stayed unmatched. From germline, CDR1 is LGHNT and CDR2 FRNRAP. CDR3 sequence: CASGLAPTGGLGYTF. CDR3 coding DNA: TGTGCTAGTGGTTTGGCCCCTACAGGGGGCCTTGGCTACACCTTC.

This chain connects TRBV7-8 to TRBJ2-2; TRBD1 agrees at 9 bases. V lost 6 bases to trimming and J lost 3 bases; unmatched junction nucleotides: 14. Per germline, CDR1 SGHVS and CDR2 FQNEAQ. The CDR3 has 18 amino acids. CDR3 protein: CASSTAGTGFFDTGELFF. CDR3 coding DNA: TGTGCCAGCAGTACCGCCGGGACAGGGTTTTTTGACACCGGGGAGCTGTTTTTT. The full variable domain, in which reference TRBV7-8 and TRBJ2-2 provide the parts outside the CDR3, is GAGVSQSPRYKVAKRGQDVALRCDPISGHVSLFWYQQALGQGPEFLTYFQNEAQLDKSGLPSDRFFAERPEGSVSTLKIQRTQQEDSAVYLCASSTAGTGFFDTGELFFGEGSRLTVL.